The T cell receptor beta chain under discussion was sequenced for a study of blood T cell repertoires in COVID-19. Whole-study context: Collection of acute and convalescent COVID-19 samples took place in the United States, Italy and Spain.

Germline V gene data show CDR1 as MDHEN and CDR2 as SYDVKM. CDR3 length equals 16 residues. Germline trimming cut 1 base from V and 6 bases from J; bases unmatched to any gene: 8. Original analysis: Nucleated cell number was recorded as an estimate derived from reference gene primer amplification. Generated by immunoSEQ multiplex PCR, the TCRdb table keeps only in-frame clones and is missing some. That table gives V, J and clone size, and the DNA gave D and trimming. This sample yields about 110,000 clones, of which 60% to 85% are seen a single time; more than 5% belongs to the top ten. The material sequenced was peripheral blood. The V call is TRBV28, the J call TRBJ1-5; 8 nucleotides match TRBD1. The receptor's source is a man older than 75 with COVID-19, enrolled during active disease. The CDR3 bases are TGTGCCAGCAGTTTATTATCTCAGGGGGCGGGTCAGCCCCAGCATTTT. Protein: CASSLLSQGAGQPQHF.